These T cell receptor beta chains were read from a single sample in a study of early T cells in non-severe SARS-CoV-2 infection. TCRdb passed the 5' RACE reads through MiXCR, listing each CDR3 protein once. The sample comprises some 49,000 distinct CDR3 sequences, under 8.5% of which are singletons, and approximately 4.4% rests with the top ten. Input material: whole blood. The receptors derive from an adult who was a healthcare worker with PCR-confirmed SARS-CoV-2 infection or an uninfected control (not recorded which). CDR3s include the opening cysteine and the closing phenylalanine or tryptophan. Fields, in order: CDR3 length, J gene, V gene, D gene, CDR3 protein. The D gene is left open where the match is weak.

cdr3_length: 18; j_call: TRBJ1-2; v_call: TRBV7-8; d_call: TRBD1; cdr3_aa: CASFPRQGANLTRYGYTF
cdr3_length: 16; j_call: TRBJ2-3; v_call: TRBV4-1; d_call: TRBD2; cdr3_aa: CASSPGGGPAPDTQYF
cdr3_length: 14; j_call: TRBJ2-3; v_call: TRBV11-2; d_call: TRBD1; cdr3_aa: CASTPGQATDTQYF
cdr3_length: 15; j_call: TRBJ1-2; v_call: TRBV6-1; d_call: .; cdr3_aa: CASSGRQATLGGYTF
cdr3_length: 16; j_call: TRBJ1-1; v_call: TRBV7-8; d_call: .; cdr3_aa: CASSRPAAGRGAEAFF
cdr3_length: 17; j_call: TRBJ1-2; v_call: TRBV27; d_call: .; cdr3_aa: CASRSSRVVQAHYGYTF
cdr3_length: 16; j_call: TRBJ1-6; v_call: TRBV11-3; d_call: TRBD1; cdr3_aa: CASSFRDSSYNSPLHF
cdr3_length: 16; j_call: TRBJ2-1; v_call: TRBV5-1; d_call: TRBD1; cdr3_aa: CASSLTGGASYNEQFF
cdr3_length: 13; j_call: TRBJ2-7; v_call: TRBV28; d_call: .; cdr3_aa: CASSFVGHYEQYF
cdr3_length: 17; j_call: TRBJ2-7; v_call: TRBV3-1; d_call: TRBD2; cdr3_aa: CASSPGTSGMGFYEQYF
cdr3_length: 13; j_call: TRBJ2-2; v_call: TRBV5-4; d_call: TRBD2; cdr3_aa: CASSLAGPGELFF